These T cell receptor beta chains were read from a single sample in a study of T cell responses to AZD1222 COVID-19 vaccine. Data came from immunoSEQ multiplex PCR; TCRdb stores just in-frame clones and leaves some out. Found here are more than 75,000 clones, over 75% of them singletons; the top ten hold around 5.8%. Sequencing was performed on peripheral blood, taken 28 days after the second AZD1222 dose. The receptor set was obtained from an adult who received the AZD1222 COVID-19 vaccine. Both conserved end residues are part of each CDR3. D genes are given only for firm matches. The size field is filled for only some rows; it gives once, few, many or a size class.

TRBV18,TRBJ2-7,few,14,TRBD1,TGTGCCAGCTCATACGGGACAGCCTCCTACGAGCAGTACTTC,CASSYGTASYEQYF
TRBV28,TRBJ1-2,NA,13,TRBD1,TGTGCCAGCAGTTCTCCAGGGGGCTATGGCTACACCTTC,CASSSPGGYGYTF
TRBV24-1,TRBJ2-2,NA,12,NA,TGTGCCACCCAACGTAACACCGGGGAGCTGTTTTTT,CATQRNTGELFF
TRBV20-1,TRBJ1-2,NA,12,NA,TGCAGTGCTAGTGGGGCAGGCTATGGCTACACCTTC,CSASGAGYGYTF
TRBV6-6,TRBJ2-1,NA,16,NA,TGTGCCAGCAGTCCCCAGCCGGGGCTCTCCTACAATGAGCAGTTCTTC,CASSPQPGLSYNEQFF
TRBV6-5,TRBJ1-2,NA,15,TRBD1,TGTGCCAGCAGTAGGGGGGGACAGCTTAACTATGGCTACACCTTC,CASSRGGQLNYGYTF
TRBV3-1/TRBV3-2,TRBJ1-1,NA,14,NA,TGTGCCAGCAGCCAAGCTATGAGAAACACTGAAGCTTTCTTT,CASSQAMRNTEAFF
TRBV2,TRBJ1-5,NA,15,TRBD1,TGTGCCAGCAGTGAACGGCGACAGGGGGCCCAGCCCCAGCATTTT,CASSERRQGAQPQHF
TRBV10-3,TRBJ2-7,NA,13,TRBD1,TGTGCCATCAGTGGGGACAGGGACTTCGAGCAGTACTTC,CAISGDRDFEQYF
TRBV5-1,TRBJ1-1,once,13,NA,TGCGCCAGCAGCTTGGCGGGAGCCTATGAAGCTTTCTTT,CASSLAGAYEAFF
TRBV6-2/TRBV6-3,TRBJ2-1,NA,11,NA,TGTGCCAGCAGTAATGGTCGTGAGCAGTTCTTC,CASSNGREQFF
TRBV18,TRBJ1-3,once,17,TRBD1,TGTGCCAGCTCACCACTCATGACAGGGTCTGGGGGAAACACCATATATTTT,CASSPLMTGSGGNTIYF
TRBV7-8,TRBJ1-5,NA,14,NA,TGTGCCAGCAGCAAGGACGATAGCAATCAGCCCCAGCATTTT,CASSKDDSNQPQHF
TRBV19,TRBJ1-1,NA,15,NA,TGTGCCAGTAGCCAACCCGGGGGCCCAAACACTGAAGCTTTCTTT,CASSQPGGPNTEAFF
TRBV27,TRBJ1-1,NA,18,TRBD1,TGTGCCAGCAGTCGGAAGGCCTGGGACAGACAAACGAACACTGAAGCTTTCTTT,CASSRKAWDRQTNTEAFF
TRBV19,TRBJ1-5,NA,15,TRBD1,TGTGCCAGTAGTACGACAGGGGCGGGCAATCAGCCCCAGCATTTT,CASSTTGAGNQPQHF
TRBV4-1,TRBJ1-1,few,16,NA,TGCGCCAGCAGCCAAAGTGCCGCCAGGGGCCCGTCCGCGGCTTTCTTT,CASSQSAARGPSAAFF
TRBV5-5,TRBJ2-1,NA,12,NA,TGTGCCAGCAGTTTCCACGTGGGAGAGCAGTTCTTC,CASSFHVGEQFF
TRBV6-5,TRBJ2-5,NA,14,NA,TGTGCCAGCAGTTACACAGGGTATCAAGAGACCCAGTACTTC,CASSYTGYQETQYF
TRBV15,TRBJ1-4,NA,13,NA,TGTGCCACCAGCAGAGGGGCTAATGAAAAACTGTTTTTT,CATSRGANEKLFF
TRBV7-9,TRBJ1-2,NA,12,NA,TGTGCCAGCAGCTCGGGTTTCTCTGGCTACACCTTC,CASSSGFSGYTF
TRBV9,TRBJ1-2,NA,13,NA,TGTGCCAGCAGCGTAGAGGACGGCTATGGCTACACCTTC,CASSVEDGYGYTF
TRBV30,TRBJ1-2,NA,13,NA,TGTGCCTGGAATCCCGGGTGGAGTGATGGCTACACCTTC,CAWNPGWSDGYTF
TRBV6-5,TRBJ1-3,NA,16,NA,TGTGCCAGCAGTTACGGGCTGGGCCGAACTGGAAACACCATATATTTT,CASSYGLGRTGNTIYF
TRBV4-3,TRBJ1-2,NA,16,TRBD1,TGCGCCAGCAGCCAAGTAGAGGGGACAGGGGTAAAAGGCTACACCTTC,CASSQVEGTGVKGYTF
TRBV5-1,TRBJ1-4,once,15,NA,TGCGCCAGCAGCTTGGGGGGCGCAACTAATGAAAAACTGTTTTTT,CASSLGGATNEKLFF
TRBV28,TRBJ2-3,NA,16,TRBD2,TGTGCCAGCAGCCCTCCTGGCGGGGGGGCCGGGGATACGCAGTATTTT,CASSPPGGGAGDTQYF
TRBV19,TRBJ2-2,NA,14,NA,TGTGCCAGTAGTATAGTAGGGAGCACCGGGGAGCTGTTTTTT,CASSIVGSTGELFF
TRBV19,TRBJ1-3,NA,14,NA,TGTGCCAGTAGTATTCTTCGCTCTGGAAACACCATATATTTT,CASSILRSGNTIYF
TRBV11-2,TRBJ1-2,NA,12,NA,TGTGCCAGCAGCTTTCAAGATTATGGCTACACCTTC,CASSFQDYGYTF
TRBV2,TRBJ2-7,NA,12,NA,TGTGCCAGCAGTGTGTCCCCCTACGAGCAGTACTTC,CASSVSPYEQYF
TRBV9,TRBJ1-6,once,15,NA,TGTGCCAGCAGCGTAGAACAGCCCTATAATTCACCCCTCCACTTT,CASSVEQPYNSPLHF
TRBV5-1,TRBJ1-3,NA,14,NA,TGCGCCAGCAGCTTGACAGGGCTAGGAAACACCATATATTTT,CASSLTGLGNTIYF
TRBV19,TRBJ2-7,NA,14,TRBD1,TGTGCCAGTAGTAAACAGGGGACCCCCTACGAGCAGTACTTC,CASSKQGTPYEQYF
TRBV11-3,TRBJ1-1,once,14,NA,TGTGCCAGCAGCGTTGACACGGATATGACTGAAGCTTTCTTT,CASSVDTDMTEAFF
TRBV5-4,TRBJ2-7,once,12,TRBD1,TGTGCCAGCAGCTTGGACAGGGGTGAGCAGTACTTC,CASSLDRGEQYF
TRBV21-1,TRBJ1-3,NA,14,NA,TGTGCCAGCAGCCTAGGAGGGGACGGAAACACCATATATTTT,CASSLGGDGNTIYF
TRBV28,TRBJ1-2,NA,12,NA,TGTGCCACTGGCCCCCCAAACTATGGCTACACCTTC,CATGPPNYGYTF
TRBV7-8,TRBJ1-2,NA,17,NA,TGTGCCAGCAGCTTGGGGGATGTAACTCTTGAGCGCTATGGCTACACCTTC,CASSLGDVTLERYGYTF
TRBV19,TRBJ1-1,few,12,NA,TGTGCCAGTAGAGCAGGGAACACTGAAGCTTTCTTT,CASRAGNTEAFF
TRBV7-9,TRBJ1-2,NA,18,NA,TGTGCCAGCAGCCCCGGGGAGAACAGGGACTTCTTTAACTATGGCTACACCTTC,CASSPGENRDFFNYGYTF
TRBV10-3,TRBJ2-7,once,14,NA,TGTGCCATCAGGGAAACAGGGCGGGCCTACGAGCAGTACTTC,CAIRETGRAYEQYF
TRBV7-9,TRBJ2-3,NA,16,TRBD2,TGTGCCAGCAGCCGGGTAGCTAGCGGGTTCACAGATACGCAGTATTTT,CASSRVASGFTDTQYF
TRBV28,TRBJ1-2,NA,13,NA,TGTGCCAGCAGTCGGAATTTTAACTATGGCTACACCTTC,CASSRNFNYGYTF
TRBV6-5,TRBJ1-2,NA,13,NA,TGTGCCAGCAGAGAGAGGCGTTCCTATGGCTACACCTTC,CASRERRSYGYTF
TRBV11-2,TRBJ2-1,NA,16,NA,TGTGCCAGCAGCTTAGGGGGGGTACCCTCCTACAATGAGCAGTTCTTC,CASSLGGVPSYNEQFF